These 32 T cell receptor beta chains were sequenced from one sample in a study of blood T cell repertoires in COVID-19. Data came from immunoSEQ multiplex PCR; TCRdb stores just in-frame clones and leaves some out. The data contain approximately 500,000 clones, approximately 90% of them singletons. Sequencing input: PBMCs or T cells enriched from blood (not recorded which). All receptors derive from a woman in her forties who had recovered from COVID-19.

The V and J genes are TRBV20-1 and TRBJ2-1; 9 bases map to TRBD2. This CDR3 has 15 amino acids. The trim removed 3 bases at V and 6 bases at J, leaving 9 bases unmatched. Germline V gene lookup returns CDR1 DFQATT and CDR2 SNEGSKA (reference sequence). CDR3: CSASVGSSGANEQFF. For the CDR3, the DNA is TGCAGTGCTAGTGTCGGGTCTAGCGGGGCCAATGAGCAGTTCTTC.

This chain connects TRBV6-1 to TRBJ2-1; TRBD2 agrees at 15 bases. Germline V gene data show CDR1 as MNHNS and CDR2 as SASEGT. J was trimmed by 4 bases and V by 1 base; bases with no gene match: 5. The CDR3 contains 18 residues. The CDR3 here is CASSEGTSGRGTYNEQFF. In DNA form, the CDR3 reads TGTGCCAGCAGTGAAGGGACTAGCGGGAGGGGGACTTACAATGAGCAGTTCTTC.

The chain uses TRBV27 and TRBJ2-7, with 9 bases lining up with TRBD2. CDR1 is MNHEY, CDR2 SMNVEV, per germline (reference sequence). The V gene end was trimmed by 6 bases and the J gene end by 5 bases; junction bases not matched to a gene: 17. The CDR3 extends over 17 amino acids. DNA for the CDR3: TGTGCCAGCAGCCCTCCCCTCCTGCGGGAGGGCCCCCACGAGCAGTACTTC. As protein: CASSPPLLREGPHEQYF.

This rearrangement joins TRBV12-3 or TRBV12-4 to TRBJ2-6; no reliable D call. The length of the CDR3 is 13 residues. V dropped 6 bases and J dropped 2 bases, with 5 bases sitting between them. CDR3 sequence (DNA): TGTGCCAGCAGACAACCTGGGGCCAACGTCCTGACTTTC. This codes for CASRQPGANVLTF.

This clone was seen more than once but under ten times. The rearrangement links TRBV11-2 to TRBJ1-4; weak D call: TRBD1 (5 bases). With 1 base removed from V and 14 bases from J, the gap between germline ends came to 8 bases. The CDR3 has 11 amino acids. The germline CDR1 and CDR2 sequences are SGHAT and FQNNGV. The CDR3 loop is CASSLVGALFF. Here the CDR3 DNA reads TGTGCCAGCAGCTTAGTAGGGGCTCTGTTTTTT.

The rearrangement links TRBV18 to TRBJ1-4; TRBD1 aligns across 8 bases. The CDR3 loop spans 14 amino acids. The J segment lost 4 bases and the V segment lost 8 bases, leaving 6 bases of the junction unmatched. CDR1 and CDR2 from the germline V gene are KGHSH and LQKENI. DNA for the CDR3: TGTGCCAGCCGAGGACAGGGAAATAATGAAAAACTGTTTTTT. It yields the protein CASRGQGNNEKLFF. Combining the CDR3 with reference TRBV18 and TRBJ1-4 gives the whole variable domain NAGVMQNPRHLVRRRGQEARLRCSPMKGHSHVYWYRQLPEEGLKFMVYLQKENIIDESGMPKERFSAEFPKEGPSILRIQQVVRGDSAAYFCASRGQGNNEKLFFGSGTQLSVL.

V and J are TRBV6-2 or TRBV6-3 and TRBJ1-1, with D tentatively TRBD1 (6 bases). The CDR3 has 15 amino acids. The ends were cut back, 5 bases at V and 1 base at J, with 14 bases in the middle. Germline CDR1 reads MNHEY; CDR2 reads SVGEGT. The chain's CDR3 is CASSPLAQGNTEAFF. The CDR3, as DNA: TGTGCCAGCAGTCCCCTCGCACAGGGGAACACTGAAGCTTTCTTT.

The chain couples TRBV12-3 or TRBV12-4 to TRBJ1-5; D call uncertain. The CDR3 has 12 residues. V was pared by 3 bases and J by 3 bases, with 3 bases between. DNA of the CDR3: TGTGCCAGCAGTTTTCACAATCAGCCCCAGCATTTT. Translation gives CASSFHNQPQHF.

The chain has TRBV5-8 and TRBJ2-5; TRBD1 aligns across 9 bases. Germline trimming cut 2 bases from V and 5 bases from J; bases unmatched to any gene: 7. The germline V gene has CDR1 SGHTS and CDR2 YDEGEE. This CDR3 is built from 15 residues. The CDR3 nucleotides read TGTGCCAGCAGCTTACCGGGACAGGGTGCGGAGACCCAGTACTTC. Protein sequence: CASSLPGQGAETQYF.

The V gene is TRBV10-1, the J gene TRBJ2-3, with 7 bases identical to TRBD1. Per germline, CDR1 WNHNN and CDR2 SYGVQD (reference sequence). There are 13 residues in the CDR3. The junction had 9 bases not matched to a gene; V was cut back by 9 bases and J by 6 bases. Here the CDR3 reads CASNSATGDTQYF. CDR3 DNA: TGCGCCAGTAACTCCGCGACAGGGGATACGCAGTATTTT.

V and J are TRBV27 and TRBJ2-7, with D possibly matching TRBD2 (6 bases). Germline V gives CDR1 MNHEY, CDR2 SMNVEV (reference sequence). V was pared by 0 bases and J by 2 bases, with 14 bases between. The CDR3 runs 16 residues. The DNA of the CDR3 is TGTGCCAGCAGTTTATCGATATCTAGGGAGGCCTACGAGCAGTACTTC. Translated, it gives CASSLSISREAYEQYF.

CDR3 loop: CASSLAGTGGTNEKLFF. The CDR3 nucleotides read TGCGCCAGCAGCTTGGCCGGGACAGGGGGAACTAATGAAAAACTGTTTTTT. The chain couples TRBV5-1 to TRBJ1-4; 11 positions agree with TRBD1. V was clipped by 0 bases and J by 1 base; unmatched bases: 2. The CDR3 has 17 amino acids. Per germline, CDR1 SGHRS and CDR2 YFSETQ.

The J gene is TRBJ1-2, the V gene TRBV6-2 or TRBV6-3, with 7 bases that match TRBD1. Germline V gene lookup returns CDR1 MNHEY and CDR2 SVGEGT. J was trimmed by 8 bases and V by 6 bases; bases with no gene match: 9. The CDR3 runs to 13 residues. The CDR3 loop is CASSQTGTFGYTF. The CDR3 bases are TGTGCCAGCAGCCAGACAGGGACGTTCGGCTACACCTTC.

This chain connects TRBV7-9 to TRBJ1-6; unclear D gene. Germline V gene lookup returns CDR1 SEHNR and CDR2 FQNEAQ (reference sequence). The V gene lost 1 base and the J gene lost 0 bases, with 10 bases spanning the gap. The CDR3 is made up of 17 amino acids. The CDR3: CASSLGQVGSYNSPLHF. As DNA, the CDR3 is TGTGCCAGCAGCTTAGGGCAGGTTGGCTCCTATAATTCACCCCTCCACTTT.

The chain employs TRBV5-6 and TRBJ1-2, with D possibly being TRBD1 (5 bases). Germline CDR1 reads SGHDT; CDR2 reads YYEEEE. V was shortened by 4 bases and J by 6 bases, with 19 bases between the two germline ends. The CDR3 spans 15 residues. The CDR3 DNA follows: TGTGCCAGCAGCGTCAACCCCGGCGGGGGGGATGGCTACACCTTC. Amino acids: CASSVNPGGGDGYTF. The complete variable domain, with remaining parts taken from reference TRBV5-6 and TRBJ1-2, reads DAGVTQSPTHLIKTRGQQVTLRCSPKSGHDTVSWYQQALGQGPQFIFQYYEEEERQRGNFPDRFSGHQFPNYSSELNVNALLLGDSALYLCASSVNPGGGDGYTFGSGTRLTVV.

The sample holds a few counts of this clone. The chain links TRBV5-5 to TRBJ2-5, with 8 nucleotides matching TRBD1. Trimming cost V 4 bases and J 1 base; bases outside gene matches: 3. The CDR3 has 14 residues. Germline V gene data show CDR1 as SGHKS and CDR2 as YYEKEE (reference sequence). CDR3 sequence: CASSPDRGQETQYF. In nucleotides, the CDR3 is TGTGCCAGCAGCCCCGACAGGGGCCAAGAGACCCAGTACTTC.

The chain couples TRBV19 to TRBJ2-3; no clear D gene. CDR3 length: 16 residues. V was cut by 0 bases and J by 0 bases, with 10 bases left in between. Germline V gene lookup returns CDR1 LNHDA and CDR2 SQIVND (reference sequence). The CDR3: CASSIDRWPSTDTQYF. CDR3 nucleotide sequence: TGTGCCAGTAGTATAGATCGATGGCCTAGCACAGATACGCAGTATTTT.

The chain links TRBV25-1 to TRBJ2-3; 7 nucleotides align to TRBD1. Germline-derived CDR1 and CDR2 are MGHDK and SYGVNS. The CDR3 is 16 amino acids. The J segment lost 3 bases and the V segment lost 4 bases, leaving 10 bases of the junction unmatched. Here the CDR3 reads CASSASWRTGTDTQYF. Here the CDR3 DNA reads TGTGCCAGCAGTGCGTCGTGGCGGACAGGTACAGATACGCAGTATTTT.

This CDR3 reads CASSLSGGSNTGELFF. As DNA, the CDR3 is TGTGCCAGCAGTTTATCTGGAGGGTCGAACACCGGGGAGCTGTTTTTT. This chain connects TRBV27 to TRBJ2-2; D perhaps matches TRBD2 (6 bases). Per the germline V gene, CDR1 is MNHEY and CDR2 is SMNVEV (reference sequence). Trimming removed 0 bases from V and 0 bases from J, with 8 bases in between. The CDR3 runs to 16 residues.

The chain couples TRBV27 to TRBJ2-5, with D possibly being TRBD2 (6 bases). CDR3 length: 14 residues. Trimming cost V 5 bases and J 7 bases, with 17 bases left between them. Per germline, CDR1 MNHEY and CDR2 SMNVEV (reference sequence). CDR3: CASSPRRGGRTQYF. Written as DNA, the CDR3 is TGTGCCAGCAGTCCTCGGAGGGGAGGTAGGACCCAGTACTTC.

V and J are TRBV7-2 and TRBJ1-6, with 7 bases aligning to TRBD1. This CDR3 is 17 amino acids long. CDR1 is SGHTA and CDR2 is FQGNSA in the germline V gene. V lost 5 bases to trimming and J lost 13 bases; unmatched junction nucleotides: 20. This chain's CDR3 is CASSQIPGQWSFGPLHF. CDR3 sequence (DNA): TGTGCCAGCAGCCAGATTCCGGGACAGTGGTCCTTTGGGCCCCTCCACTTT.

This clone was recorded only once. The genes are TRBV7-2 and TRBJ1-1; TRBD1 agrees at 7 bases. V trimming: 7 bases; J trimming: 3 bases; junction bases outside the gene matches: 8. Germline values: CDR1 SGHTA, CDR2 FQGNSA. The CDR3 has 14 residues. The CDR3 DNA follows: TGTGCCAGCACCCGACAGGGCGTGGACACTGAAGCTTTCTTT. Protein sequence: CASTRQGVDTEAFF.

The chain recombines TRBV5-1 with TRBJ2-5; TRBD2 might be the D (6 bases). CDR3 length: 15 amino acids. V dropped 5 bases and J dropped 0 bases, with 14 bases sitting between them. Germline V gives CDR1 SGHRS, CDR2 YFSETQ. The CDR3 loop reads CASSLGLANQETQYF. The CDR3 DNA follows: TGCGCCAGCAGTCTGGGCCTAGCGAACCAAGAGACCCAGTACTTC.

V usage is TRBV7-7 and J usage is TRBJ2-3, with 10 nucleotides matching TRBD2. CDR3 length: 17 residues. V lost 5 bases, J lost 0 bases, and 8 bases stayed unmatched. Germline-derived CDR1 and CDR2 are SSHAT and FNYEAQ (reference sequence). The CDR3 is CASSPYVSGRSTDTQYF. Written as DNA, the CDR3 is TGTGCCAGCAGCCCCTACGTTAGCGGGAGGAGCACAGATACGCAGTATTTT.

This clone was observed once. Here the CDR3 DNA reads TGTGCCAGCAGCTTCGATGGGACAGGCTCCTACGAGCAGTACTTC. As protein: CASSFDGTGSYEQYF. The rearrangement uses TRBV5-4 and TRBJ2-7, with 8 bases aligning to TRBD1. CDR3 size: 15 residues. Trimming at V came to 2 bases and at J to 0 bases, leaving 4 bases not matched to a gene. Germline CDR1 and CDR2: SGHNT and YYREEE (reference sequence).

The chain has TRBV4-1 and TRBJ1-2, with D possibly being TRBD1 (6 bases). Trimming shortened V by 0 bases and J by 1 base, and 9 bases separated the two germline ends. CDR1 and CDR2 (germline): MGHRA, YSYEKL. The CDR3 sequence is 15 residues long. The CDR3 DNA is TGCGCCAGCAGCCAAGATCAGGGGCTTAACTATGGCTACACCTTC. Its protein product is CASSQDQGLNYGYTF.

The V call is TRBV5-4, the J call TRBJ2-7; 11 positions agree with TRBD1. The germline CDR1 and CDR2 sequences are SGHNT and YYREEE (reference sequence). The CDR3 is 15 amino acids. Trimming cost V 1 base and J 2 bases; bases outside gene matches: 2. In nucleotides, the CDR3 is TGTGCCAGCAGCTTGCCGGGACAGGGGGCCTACGAGCAGTACTTC. It codes for CASSLPGQGAYEQYF.

This rearrangement joins TRBV10-3 to TRBJ2-1; D is unresolved. The germline gives CDR1 ENHRY, CDR2 SYGVKD. Trimming removed 10 bases from V and 6 bases from J, with 22 bases in between. This CDR3 comprises 15 residues. As DNA, the CDR3 is TGTGCCACGCTTGGGCTCCGCCCCACCGGCAATGAGCAGTTCTTC. Protein product: CATLGLRPTGNEQFF.

V is TRBV7-9 and J is TRBJ1-2; 10 bases are a match to TRBD1. Trimming cost V 5 bases and J 5 bases; bases outside gene matches: 8. From germline, CDR1 is SEHNR and CDR2 FQNEAQ (reference sequence). The CDR3 has 15 amino acids. CDR3 residues: CASSPMGQGKYGYTF. In DNA form, the CDR3 reads TGTGCCAGCAGCCCGATGGGACAGGGGAAGTATGGCTACACCTTC.

The chain combines TRBV27 with TRBJ1-4; 8 bases agree with TRBD1. Losses at the gene ends were 3 bases for V and 10 bases for J; bases not matched to a gene: 1. The CDR3 covers 12 residues. Germline V gene sequence: CDR1 MNHEY, CDR2 SMNVEV (reference sequence). CDR3 sequence (DNA): TGTGCCAGCAGTTTTACAGGGGGAAAACTGTTTTTT. Its translation: CASSFTGGKLFF.

This sequence joins TRBV24-1 and TRBJ1-2, with 7 bases lining up with TRBD1. The V segment lost 3 bases and the J segment 5 bases; nucleotides outside the gene matches: 5. This CDR3 contains 14 residues. The germline V gene encodes CDR1 KGHDR and CDR2 SFDVKD. The CDR3 nucleotides read TGTGCCACCAGTGATCTGACAGGGAGGTATGGCTACACCTTC. Protein sequence: CATSDLTGRYGYTF.

This chain uses TRBV6-2 or TRBV6-3 with TRBJ1-2; D call uncertain. Germline V gene data show CDR1 as MNHEY and CDR2 as SVGEGT. The length of the CDR3 is 13 residues. V lost 6 bases, J lost 0 bases, and 8 bases lay in between. The CDR3 DNA reads TGTGCCAGCAGCCACGGGTCTAACTATGGCTACACCTTC. Translating it yields CASSHGSNYGYTF.